These 2 T cell receptor beta chains share one sample of origin, sequenced in a study of T-cell reconstitution after alpha-beta-depleted transplantation in children (dated by TCRdb to the mid-2010s). The protocol used for the library was PCR. The instrument was an Illumina HiSeq 2500. Molecular barcoding was employed in the preparation of TCR libraries, with unique molecular identifiers being used to normalize TCRbeta repertoire quantification. Using fastp at Q25 and MiXCR, TCRdb reprocessed the public reads and kept productive beta chains. CDR3 protein duplicates are merged, each entry listing the most common genes and DNA. Present in this sample are approximately 490,000 distinct CDR3 sequences, under 15% of which were seen just once. The ten largest clones add up to approximately 5.4% of the sample. The material was PBMCs from the stem cell graft donor, obtained from the stem cell graft. Receptor source: a human donor who donated a stem cell graft to a child with combined immunodeficiency.

V usage is TRBV21-1 and J usage is TRBJ2-2. TRBV21-1 is a documented pseudogene. This CDR3 contains 15 residues. CDR3 loop: CASSKWVMVHGELFF. CDR3 coding DNA: TGTGCCAGCAGCAAATGGGTGATGGTCCACGGGGAGCTGTTTTTT.

This clonotype was found a few times. The chain combines TRBV4-3 with TRBJ2-1; 13 bases agree with TRBD2. With V trimmed by 4 bases and J by 10 bases, 7 bases remained unmatched. The CDR3 length is 15 residues. The germline gives CDR1 LGHNA, CDR2 YSLEER. The CDR3, as DNA: TGCGCCAGCAGCCCGGGACTAGCGGGACTCGAGGAGCAGTTCTTC. This encodes CASSPGLAGLEEQFF.